The T cell receptor beta chain under discussion was sequenced for a study of T cell responses to AZD1222 COVID-19 vaccine. This clone was recorded once. The antigen is not known. Sequencing used immunoSEQ multiplex PCR; TCRdb keeps in-frame clones, though not all of them. Among around 140,000 clones, approximately 90% were seen once, and the ten largest hold 1.5% to 2%. The V segment lost 5 bases and the J segment 1 base; nucleotides outside the gene matches: 4. Germline V CDR1 and CDR2: SEHNR, FQNEAQ (reference sequence). CDR3 length equals 14 residues. Study observations and caveats: White British ancestry dominated among donors, who included more females, and clonal diversity was possibly underestimated.

This sample comprised peripheral blood, obtained on day 0 of AZD1222 vaccination. The chain has TRBV7-9 and TRBJ1-1, with 7 bases identical to TRBD1. The origin of this receptor is an adult in good health. DNA for the CDR3: TGTGCCAGCAGCCCACAGGGGACGAACACTGAAGCTTTCTTT. This translates into CASSPQGTNTEAFF. Full variable domain (missing parts from reference TRBV7-9 and TRBJ1-1): DTGVSQNPRHKITKRGQNVTFRCDPISEHNRLYWYRQTLGQGPEFLTYFQNEAQLEKSRLLSDRFSAERPKGSFSTLEIQRTEQGDSAMYLCASSPQGTNTEAFFGQGTRLTVV.